This T cell receptor (beta chain) was observed in a study of T cell responses to AZD1222 COVID-19 vaccine (dated by TCRdb to 2020 to 2023). Context from the whole study: A total of around 240 trial participants underwent TCR sequencing, of whom approximately 210 received two doses of AZD1222 and about 25 received two doses of the MenACWY control vaccine. Trial participants were enrolled by age into subgroups of 18-55, 56-69 and 70-plus years, and roughly 150, 30 and 60 TCR-sequenced participants, respectively, were included in these subgroups. Summary of the overall study and its limitations: In the small 56-69-year group, the increase in depth fell short of significance, most likely because of low power. Because no samples from the day 14 peak response were available, repertoires could be characterized only after the peak T cell response. Only five to seven AZD1222 recipients were SARS-CoV-2 seropositive at baseline, limiting conclusions about previously exposed vaccinees. CD4 TCRs associated with the vaccine covered the entire spike protein, and the dominant responses were in regions 160-218 and 743-854. Spike-specific TCR breadth and depth rose significantly after two AZD1222 doses compared with day 0 and with MenACWY recipients. Participants were mostly white British and included more females than males, and it was suggested by the authors that clonal diversity may have been underestimated. Nearly half of unique spike-specific TCRs reportedly recognized epitopes outside regions mutated in the B.1.351 and B.1.1.7 variants.

The CDR3 regions of human TCRbeta chains were analyzed by immunosequencing. On the study's bioinformatics: Repertoire TCRs were matched against a reference library of SARS-CoV-2-specific TCRs generated with the MIRA antigen-specificity platform. Breadth was defined as the fraction of unique TCRs that were SARS-CoV-2-associated. Depth was defined as the fraction of total T cells that were SARS-CoV-2-associated. Using the MIRA data, every spike-specific TCR was mapped to the spike region that the TCR reacted to and assigned to either a CD4 or a CD8 class. Log10-transformed breadth and depth values were compared by one-way ANOVA with Sidak's multiple comparisons tests. In TCRdb, the immuneACCESS table is reduced to in-frame sequences with V and J assigned. These tables do not hold every clone; where another copy was compared, an unresolved V gene accounts for under half, and the others remain unexplained. The D gene and trimming were derived from the DNA, and the V and J assignments and clone size from that table. Here the sample has about 200,000 clones; roughly nine tenths occur a single time. The ten largest clonotypes hold less than 4% of the sample.

Notes on this clone: Which antigen it targets is not known. Base qualities are missing; no much larger clone stands one base away.

Inclusive of the bounding cysteine and phenylalanine, the CDR3 is 18 residues long. The kept DNA is CDR3 alone, 54 bases in frame from the first base. According to the germline V gene, CDR1 reads LGHNA and CDR2 reads YSLEER. The trim is 0 bases for V and 2 bases for J, with a gap of 19 bases between the germline ends. The time point label for this specimen denotes: about 28 days (+/-7) after the second vaccine dose. The label giving this sample's treatment or condition can be read as: meningococcal conjugate vaccine given as trial control. Vaccinee samples came from UK trials COV001 and COV002, including a single-blind randomized controlled phase 2/3 trial of AZD1222 (ChAdOx1 nCoV-19) in healthy adults. For TCRbeta chain sequencing, PBMC samples from trial participants were taken at day 0 and at day 28 after the second dose.

The receptor was derived from an adult who received the MenACWY meningococcal vaccine as a control. The input for sequencing was peripheral blood, taken 28 days after the second dose of the MenACWY control vaccine. This sequence uses TRBV4-3 and TRBJ1-2; the D gene lacks a confident call. CDR3 region: CASSQDRVLSPPNYGYTF. The nucleotide sequence reads as follows: TGCGCCAGCAGCCAAGATAGAGTACTTTCCCCCCCCAACTATGGCTACACCTTC.